These 14 T cell receptor beta chains came from one sample sequenced in a study of cytomegalovirus exposure and HLA in healthy donors. Assay: immunoSEQ multiplex PCR; the TCRdb copy retains only in-frame clones and omits some. Found here are about 200,000 clones, roughly 84% of them singletons; the top ten hold roughly 2%. Sequences were obtained from PBMCs. The receptors come from a woman aged 18 to 35 in good health and CMV-seropositive.

The chain is built from TRBV5-6 and TRBJ1-1, with D perhaps TRBD1 (5 bases). This CDR3 contains 14 residues. Germline lookup yields CDR1 SGHDT and CDR2 YYEEEE. Trimming removed 0 bases at V and 1 base at J, with 7 bases between. The CDR3 reads CASSLGQPNTEAFF. Here the CDR3 DNA reads TGTGCCAGCAGCTTGGGACAGCCGAACACTGAAGCTTTCTTT.

The chain uses TRBV28 and TRBJ2-1; D unresolved. The CDR3 consists of 15 residues. The germline V gene has CDR1 MDHEN and CDR2 SYDVKM. V was trimmed by 2 bases and J by 1 base, leaving 9 bases between them. CDR3 loop: CASSLSRSSYNEQFF. The CDR3 nucleotides are TGTGCCAGCAGTTTAAGTCGGAGTTCCTACAATGAGCAGTTCTTC. Complete variable domain (other parts from reference TRBV28 and TRBJ2-1): DVKVTQSSRYLVKRTGEKVFLECVQDMDHENMFWYRQDPGLGLRLIYFSYDVKMKEKGDIPEGYSVSREKKERFSLILESASTNQTSMYLCASSLSRSSYNEQFFGPGTRLTVL.

V gene TRBV11-3 combines with J gene TRBJ2-1; D is possibly TRBD1 (6 bases). This CDR3 comprises 15 residues. CDR1 is SGHNT, CDR2 YENEEA, per germline. Trimming shortened V by 5 bases and J by 6 bases, and 17 bases separated the two germline ends. The CDR3 loop is CASSRVGAGVNEQFF. CDR3 coding DNA: TGTGCCAGCAGCCGCGTGGGGGCCGGGGTCAATGAGCAGTTCTTC.

The chain uses TRBV5-4 and TRBJ2-7; 7 bases line up with TRBD1. The germline V gene has CDR1 SGHNT and CDR2 YYREEE (reference sequence). V was clipped by 3 bases and J by 3 bases; unmatched bases: 6. The CDR3 consists of 14 residues. CDR3 DNA: TGTGCCAGCAGCTACGGGACAGCGAACTACGAGCAGTACTTC. Protein: CASSYGTANYEQYF. Looking up the rest from reference TRBV5-4 and TRBJ2-7 gives the full variable domain: ETGVTQSPTHLIKTRGQQVTLRCSSQSGHNTVSWYQQALGQGPQFIFQYYREEENGRGNFPPRFSGLQFPNYSSELNVNALELDDSALYLCASSYGTANYEQYFGPGTRLTVT.

The chain employs TRBV6-5 and TRBJ2-7, with 10 bases fitting TRBD1. The V gene end was trimmed by 4 bases and the J gene end by 4 bases; junction bases not matched to a gene: 10. This CDR3 contains 16 residues. Germline V CDR1 and CDR2: MNHEY, SVGAGI. The CDR3, as DNA: TGTGCCAGCAGTTTCGACCGGGACAGGGGTCGATACGAGCAGTACTTC. Protein sequence: CASSFDRDRGRYEQYF.

This chain links TRBV6-5 with TRBJ2-2, with 7 bases aligning to TRBD2. With 5 bases clipped from V and 1 base from J, the junction kept 4 bases outside the gene matches. Per germline, CDR1 MNHEY and CDR2 SVGAGI. This CDR3 is 15 amino acids long. The CDR3 region is CASSVPSGNTGELFF. In DNA form, the CDR3 reads TGTGCCAGCAGTGTTCCTAGCGGGAACACCGGGGAGCTGTTTTTT.

The chain uses TRBV27 and TRBJ1-3; no reliable D call. The CDR3 is 15 residues long. Germline CDR1 is MNHEY and CDR2 is SMNVEV (reference sequence). The ends were cut back, 5 bases at V and 0 bases at J, with 11 bases in the middle. The CDR3 region is CASSRFGVSGNTIYF. The CDR3 nucleotides are TGTGCCAGCAGTCGTTTCGGGGTCTCTGGAAACACCATATATTTT.

V usage is TRBV7-9 and J usage is TRBJ2-7; D might be TRBD1 (5 bases). The germline V and J ends were trimmed by 3 bases and 6 bases, with 9 bases remaining between them. Germline V gene lookup returns CDR1 SEHNR and CDR2 FQNEAQ (reference sequence). This CDR3 spans 12 amino acids. CDR3 in amino acids: CASSLGRAEQYF. DNA of the CDR3: TGTGCCAGCAGCTTGGGCAGGGCCGAGCAGTACTTC.

The chain combines TRBV5-1 with TRBJ1-1; 9 bases fit TRBD1. Per germline, CDR1 SGHRS and CDR2 YFSETQ. This CDR3 spans 14 amino acids. V dropped 4 bases and J dropped 4; count of bases not matched to a gene: 5. CDR3 in DNA: TGCGCCAGCAGCGAGGGACAGGGTAGCACTGAAGCTTTCTTT. Protein: CASSEGQGSTEAFF. The full variable domain, rest sourced from reference TRBV5-1 and TRBJ1-1, is KAGVTQTPRYLIKTRGQQVTLSCSPISGHRSVSWYQQTPGQGLQFLFEYFSETQRNKGNFPGRFSGRQFSNSRSEMNVSTLELGDSALYLCASSEGQGSTEAFFGQGTRLTVV.

Concerning this clone itself: This same CDR3 is encoded by further DNA sequences in the sample. CDR3 region: CASSSGTGVSYEQYF. The CDR3 coding sequence is TGTGCCAGCAGTTCCGGGACAGGGGTGAGCTACGAGCAGTACTTC. V gene TRBV27 combines with J gene TRBJ2-7, with 10 bases identical to TRBD1. V lost 4 bases, J lost 3 bases, and 6 bases stayed unmatched. Germline V gene sequence: CDR1 MNHEY, CDR2 SMNVEV (reference sequence). The CDR3 spans 15 residues.

J is TRBJ1-1 and V is TRBV28, with TRBD1 matching over 8 bases. The CDR3 runs to 16 residues. V was pared by 7 bases and J by 0 bases, with 10 bases of the junction left unmatched. Germline-derived CDR1 and CDR2 are MDHEN and SYDVKM. The CDR3 spells CASNSGTGVMNTEAFF. As DNA, the CDR3 is TGTGCCAGCAACTCCGGGACAGGAGTCATGAACACTGAAGCTTTCTTT.

This chain links TRBV28 with TRBJ2-7; D may be TRBD2 (6 bases). The CDR3 runs to 15 residues. V lost 3 bases and J 0 bases, leaving 12 bases between the germline ends. From germline, CDR1 is MDHEN and CDR2 SYDVKM. CDR3 in amino acids: CASSFTGGISYEQYF. CDR3 DNA sequence: TGTGCCAGCAGTTTTACTGGCGGGATCTCCTACGAGCAGTACTTC. Combining the CDR3 with reference TRBV28 and TRBJ2-7 gives the whole variable domain DVKVTQSSRYLVKRTGEKVFLECVQDMDHENMFWYRQDPGLGLRLIYFSYDVKMKEKGDIPEGYSVSREKKERFSLILESASTNQTSMYLCASSFTGGISYEQYFGPGTRLTVT.

This clone was found many times. Distinct nucleotide sequences in the sample also encode this CDR3. The chain combines TRBV28 with TRBJ1-2; D not resolved. Germline assignment: CDR1 MDHEN and CDR2 SYDVKM. The CDR3 has 11 residues. The V and J ends lost 8 bases and 7 bases respectively, with 11 bases between them. DNA for the CDR3: TGTGCCAGCGGACGGGAAGGTGGCTACACCTTC. Protein sequence: CASGREGGYTF.

A remark on this clone: The junction departs from the called germline gene at one end, perhaps through a read error. The V call is TRBV7-7, the J call TRBJ2-7; 7 nucleotides line up with TRBD2. Looked up from germline, CDR1 is SSHAT and CDR2 is FNYEAQ (reference sequence). The CDR3 is 15 amino acids. As DNA, the CDR3 is TGTGCTAGCAGCTTAGGGGCGGGAGAGGCCTACGAGCAGTACTTC. This codes for CASSLGAGEAYEQYF.